The rows below give T cell receptor beta chains drawn from one sample of a study of Ad26.COV2.S vaccination and SARS-CoV-2 variants. TCRdb's copy holds only in-frame clones and misses some; the assay was immunoSEQ multiplex PCR. The repertoire holds approximately 400,000 clones, with about 92% as singletons. Sequences were derived from peripheral blood, sampled after recovery from COVID-19. The receptors originated from a human donor who had recovered from COVID-19. Each CDR3 is given with its conserved first and last residue. The D gene is left open where the match is weak. Clone sizes are given selectively: once, few, many, or a class where the clone is expanded.

clone size	J gene	D gene	V gene	CDR3 DNA	CDR3 protein
NA	TRBJ2-5	NA	TRBV9	TGTGCCAGCAGCGTAGAACCCCGCCAAGAGACCCAGTACTTC	CASSVEPRQETQYF
NA	TRBJ1-5	TRBD1	TRBV19	TGTGCCAGTAAAGATACAGGGGAACAGCCCCAGCATTTT	CASKDTGEQPQHF
NA	TRBJ1-2	TRBD1	TRBV29-1	TGCAGCGTTCCGACAGGGAGGAGCTATGGCTACACCTTC	CSVPTGRSYGYTF
NA	TRBJ2-5	NA	TRBV3-1/TRBV3-2	TGTGCCAGCAGCCAAGTCGGAAAGACCCAGTACTTC	CASSQVGKTQYF
NA	TRBJ2-3	NA	TRBV11-1	TGTGCCAGCAGCTTAGATATCCGCGGGACAGATACGCAGTATTTT	CASSLDIRGTDTQYF
NA	TRBJ2-3	NA	TRBV27	TGTGCCAGCAGTTTCTATGGCGGGGTGGAAACAGATACGCAGTATTTT	CASSFYGGVETDTQYF
NA	TRBJ2-7	NA	TRBV19	TGTGCCAGTACCTCCGCCCAGGGCTACGAGCAGTACTTC	CASTSAQGYEQYF
once	TRBJ1-2	NA	TRBV1	TGCACCAGCAGCCAAGCTCCCGTACGTAAGGTTGCCGCTAACTATGGCTACACCTTC	CTSSQAPVRKVAANYGYTF
once	TRBJ2-3	NA	TRBV7-2	TGTGCCAGCAGCGCGGGGGCTGTCACAGATACGCAGTATTTT	CASSAGAVTDTQYF
NA	TRBJ1-4	TRBD1	TRBV7-9	TGTGCCAGCAGCTTACTCGACAGGGACCCTAATGAAAAACTGTTTTTT	CASSLLDRDPNEKLFF
NA	TRBJ2-5	NA	TRBV9	TGTGCCAGCAGCGCCAGGGGTAACCAAGAGACCCAGTACTTC	CASSARGNQETQYF
NA	TRBJ1-1	NA	TRBV6-5	TGTGCCAGCAGTTACTCCACAGGGTTGAACGCTGAAGCTTTCTTT	CASSYSTGLNAEAFF
once	TRBJ2-3	TRBD1	TRBV7-7	TGTGCTAGCAGCAGGGGACAGGCGCTCACAGATACGCAGTATTTT	CASSRGQALTDTQYF
NA	TRBJ1-2	TRBD1	TRBV19	TGTGCCAGTAGTCCGTCCCCGGGACAGGGGAACTATGGCTACACCTTC	CASSPSPGQGNYGYTF
NA	TRBJ2-1	TRBD2	TRBV9	TGTGCCAGCAGCGTAGTCCCGCTAGCGGGGGGCTACAATGAGCAGTTCTTC	CASSVVPLAGGYNEQFF
NA	TRBJ1-3	NA	TRBV7-2	TGTGCCAGCAGCTCTGGACCCCACTCTGGAAACACCATATATTTT	CASSSGPHSGNTIYF
NA	TRBJ2-3	TRBD2	TRBV3-1/TRBV3-2	TGTGCCAGCAGCCAACAATGGGGCGGCGGGGGGCCGGGTACGCAGTATTTT	CASSQQWGGGGPGTQYF
NA	TRBJ2-7	NA	TRBV14	TGTGCCAGCAGCCACCAGGGGAGTCATTCTCCCTACGAGCAGTACTTC	CASSHQGSHSPYEQYF
NA	TRBJ2-4	TRBD1	TRBV4-2	TGTGCCAGCAGCCAAGACACAGGGGTTGCCAAAAACATTCAGTACTTC	CASSQDTGVAKNIQYF
NA	TRBJ2-5	NA	TRBV6-5	TGTGCCAGCACCTTGGGGGAGACCCAGTACTTC	CASTLGETQYF
few	TRBJ1-6	NA	TRBV6-4	TGTGCCAGCAGTGACAGGGCCAATTCACCCCTCCACTTT	CASSDRANSPLHF
NA	TRBJ2-7	NA	TRBV5-4	TGTGCCAGCAGCTTGGCCCCGCACCGTGACGAGCAGTACTTC	CASSLAPHRDEQYF
NA	TRBJ2-3	NA	TRBV6-5	TGTGCCAGCAGTTACAACGCAGATACGCAGTATTTT	CASSYNADTQYF
NA	TRBJ1-2	TRBD1	TRBV29-1	TGCAGCGTGGCCGACAGGGGTAAAAACTATGGCTACACCTTC	CSVADRGKNYGYTF
NA	TRBJ1-2	TRBD1	TRBV2	TGTGCCAGCAAATCCGGGACAGTCCCCTATGGCTACACCTTC	CASKSGTVPYGYTF
NA	TRBJ2-3	TRBD2	TRBV3-1/TRBV3-2	TGTGCCAGCAGCCAAGGAGGAGCGGGGGGGAGGGATACGCAGTATTTT	CASSQGGAGGRDTQYF
NA	TRBJ2-2	NA	TRBV7-9	TGTGCCAGCAGCTTAACGACCCAGGGTAAAGACACCGGGGAGCTGTTTTTT	CASSLTTQGKDTGELFF
NA	TRBJ2-5	TRBD2	TRBV5-5	TGTGCCAGCAGCTTGAGCGGGACTAGTAATCAAGAGACCCAGTACTTC	CASSLSGTSNQETQYF
NA	TRBJ2-2	TRBD1	TRBV2	TGTGCCAGCAGATCACAGGGGGCTTTCGCCGGGGAGCTGTTTTTT	CASRSQGAFAGELFF
NA	TRBJ2-1	TRBD2	TRBV6-5	TGTGCCAGCAGGCGGGGGGCCTCTAACAATGAGCAGTTCTTC	CASRRGASNNEQFF
NA	TRBJ1-5	NA	TRBV4-3	TGCGCCAGCAGCCGCAATCTCAGGTCTAATCAGCCCCAGCATTTT	CASSRNLRSNQPQHF
NA	TRBJ1-6	NA	TRBV3-1/TRBV3-2	TGTGCCAGCAGCCAGTACAGAAATTCACCCCTCCACTTT	CASSQYRNSPLHF
once	TRBJ2-7	NA	TRBV9	TGTGCCAGCAGCCCCGGACGGTTTGAAGAGCAGTACTTC	CASSPGRFEEQYF
NA	TRBJ2-3	NA	TRBV3-1/TRBV3-2	TGTGCCAGCAGCCAAGATCCCACCAGCACAGATACGCAGTATTTT	CASSQDPTSTDTQYF
NA	TRBJ2-1	TRBD2	TRBV7-9	TGTGCCAGCAGAGAGCGGGGGGGAAGCAATGAGCAGTTCTTC	CASRERGGSNEQFF
NA	TRBJ2-3	TRBD2	TRBV7-9	TGTGCCAGCAGTCCAGCGGGGCCCACAGATACGCAGTATTTT	CASSPAGPTDTQYF
NA	TRBJ1-1	NA	TRBV27	TGTGCCAGCAGTTTAAAATCCAGGGGACCTGAAGCTTTCTTT	CASSLKSRGPEAFF
NA	TRBJ1-4	NA	TRBV11-2	TGTGCCAGCAGCGAGACAACCCCTAATGAAAAACTGTTTTTT	CASSETTPNEKLFF
NA	TRBJ1-2	NA	TRBV9	TGTGCCAGCAGCGTAGGAACAGGATCAGGTGGCTACACCTTC	CASSVGTGSGGYTF
NA	TRBJ1-2	TRBD1	TRBV7-9	TGTGCCAGCAGCTCGACAGGGCCTATAGGCTACACCTTC	CASSSTGPIGYTF
NA	TRBJ2-2	TRBD1	TRBV19	TGTGCCAGTAGGATACCGGGACAGGGCCACCGGGAGCTGTTTTTT	CASRIPGQGHRELFF
NA	TRBJ1-4	TRBD1	TRBV28	TGTGCCAGCAGGGGCGGACAGGGCGGAGGTGAAAAACTGTTTTTT	CASRGGQGGGEKLFF
NA	TRBJ2-7	NA	TRBV19	TGTGCCGCCTTTACAGGGCCCCCCTACGAGCAGTACTTC	CAAFTGPPYEQYF
once	TRBJ2-3	NA	TRBV7-9	TGTGCCAGCAGCTTATTATTGACAGGCAAGCCAGATACGCAGTATTTT	CASSLLLTGKPDTQYF
NA	TRBJ1-1	TRBD1	TRBV2	TGTGCCAGCAGAGACAGGGGTTCCATGAACACTGAAGCTTTCTTT	CASRDRGSMNTEAFF
NA	TRBJ1-4	TRBD1	TRBV27	TGTGCCAGCAGTCATGGGACAGGGTCTGAAAAACTGTTTTTT	CASSHGTGSEKLFF
NA	TRBJ1-2	NA	TRBV12-5	TGTGCTAGTGGTTTGACAACAGGGTTTTTCAGTGACTATGGCTACACCTTC	CASGLTTGFFSDYGYTF
NA	TRBJ2-3	NA	TRBV5-1	TGCGCCAGCAGCACGGGGTGGGGGGATAAAGATACGCAGTATTTT	CASSTGWGDKDTQYF
NA	TRBJ1-1	TRBD1	TRBV19	TGTGCCAGCAGAGAGACAGGGCAGGTTTCTGAAGCTTTCTTT	CASRETGQVSEAFF
NA	TRBJ1-5	NA	TRBV6-5	TGTGCCAGCAGGGACGGCATCAATCAGCCCCAGCATTTT	CASRDGINQPQHF
NA	TRBJ2-5	TRBD2	TRBV7-2	TGTGCCAGCAGCCGGGACTACCGCCAAGAGACCCAGTACTTC	CASSRDYRQETQYF
NA	TRBJ2-3	NA	TRBV12-3/TRBV12-4	TGTGCCAGCAGTTTTGACAGAGATACGCAGTATTTT	CASSFDRDTQYF
NA	TRBJ1-2	NA	TRBV7-9	TGTGCCAGCAGCTTAGTAGAGAGAACCTATGGCTACACCTTC	CASSLVERTYGYTF
NA	TRBJ2-7	TRBD2	TRBV25-1	TGTGCCAGCAGTGCCGGACTAGCGGTTAACTACGAGCAGTACTTC	CASSAGLAVNYEQYF
NA	TRBJ2-7	TRBD1	TRBV5-4	TGTGCCAGCACAATGGGACAGGGTAACTCCTACGAGCAGTACTTC	CASTMGQGNSYEQYF